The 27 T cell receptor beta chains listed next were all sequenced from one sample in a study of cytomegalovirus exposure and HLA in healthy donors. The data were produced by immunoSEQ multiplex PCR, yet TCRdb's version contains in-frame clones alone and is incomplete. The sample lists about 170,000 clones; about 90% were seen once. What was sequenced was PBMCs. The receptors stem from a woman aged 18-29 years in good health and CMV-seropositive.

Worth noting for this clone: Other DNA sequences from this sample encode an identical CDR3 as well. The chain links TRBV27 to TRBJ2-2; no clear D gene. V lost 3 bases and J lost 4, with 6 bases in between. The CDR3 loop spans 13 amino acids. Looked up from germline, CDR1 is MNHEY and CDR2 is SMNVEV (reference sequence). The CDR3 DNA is TGTGCCAGCAGTTTTTCCCTCACCGGGGAGCTGTTTTTT. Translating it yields CASSFSLTGELFF.

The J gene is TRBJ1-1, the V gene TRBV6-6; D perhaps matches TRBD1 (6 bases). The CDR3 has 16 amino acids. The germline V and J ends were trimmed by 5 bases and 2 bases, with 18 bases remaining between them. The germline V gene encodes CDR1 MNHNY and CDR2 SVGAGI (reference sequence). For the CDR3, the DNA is TGTGCCAGCAGTCAACTCCGCCGGACAGTTAACACTGAAGCTTTCTTT. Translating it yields CASSQLRRTVNTEAFF.

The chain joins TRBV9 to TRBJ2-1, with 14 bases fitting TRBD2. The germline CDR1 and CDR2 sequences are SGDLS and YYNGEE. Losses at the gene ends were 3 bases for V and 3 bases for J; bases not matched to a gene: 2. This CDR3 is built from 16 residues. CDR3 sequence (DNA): TGTGCCAGCAGCGCGGGACTAGCGGGGGACTACAATGAGCAGTTCTTC. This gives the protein CASSAGLAGDYNEQFF. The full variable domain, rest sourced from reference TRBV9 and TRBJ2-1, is DSGVTQTPKHLITATGQRVTLRCSPRSGDLSVYWYQQSLDQGLQFLIQYYNGEERAKGNILERFSAQQFPDLHSELNLSSLELGDSALYFCASSAGLAGDYNEQFFGPGTRLTVL.

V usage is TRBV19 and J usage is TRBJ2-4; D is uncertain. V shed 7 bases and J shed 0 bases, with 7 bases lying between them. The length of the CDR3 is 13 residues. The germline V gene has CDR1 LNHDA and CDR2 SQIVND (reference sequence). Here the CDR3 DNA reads TGTGCCAGTAAATCCCTAGCCAAAAACATTCAGTACTTC. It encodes CASKSLAKNIQYF.

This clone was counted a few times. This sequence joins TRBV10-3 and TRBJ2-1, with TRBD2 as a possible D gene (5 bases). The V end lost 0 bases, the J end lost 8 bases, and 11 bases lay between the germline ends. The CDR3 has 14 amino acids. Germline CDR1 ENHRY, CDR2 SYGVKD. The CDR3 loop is CAISESGTSHEQFF. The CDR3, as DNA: TGTGCCATCAGTGAGTCGGGAACTAGTCATGAGCAGTTCTTC.

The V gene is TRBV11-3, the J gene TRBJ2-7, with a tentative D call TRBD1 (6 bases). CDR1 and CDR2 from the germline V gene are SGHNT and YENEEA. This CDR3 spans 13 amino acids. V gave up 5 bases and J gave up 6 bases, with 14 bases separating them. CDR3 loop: CASSPRGTSEQYF. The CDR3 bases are TGTGCCAGCAGCCCGAGAGGGACATCCGAGCAGTACTTC.

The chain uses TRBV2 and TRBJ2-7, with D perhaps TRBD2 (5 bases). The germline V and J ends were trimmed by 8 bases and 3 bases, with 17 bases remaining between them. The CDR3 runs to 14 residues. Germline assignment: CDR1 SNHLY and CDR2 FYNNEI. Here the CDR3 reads CASEERGKGYEQYF. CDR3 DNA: TGTGCCAGCGAAGAAAGAGGGAAGGGCTACGAGCAGTACTTC.

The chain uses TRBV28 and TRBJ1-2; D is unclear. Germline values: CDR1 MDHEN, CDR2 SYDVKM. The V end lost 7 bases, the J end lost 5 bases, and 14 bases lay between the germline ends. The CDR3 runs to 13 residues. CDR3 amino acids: CASTRRVEYGYTF. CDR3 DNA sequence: TGTGCCAGCACCCGTCGGGTCGAGTATGGCTACACCTTC.

The CDR3 nucleotides are TGTGCCAGCAGTTTTGAGGAGGGGGCGGAGGAGCAGTTCTTC. This sequence encodes CASSFEEGAEEQFF. The chain combines TRBV6-5 with TRBJ2-1, with D maybe TRBD1 (7 bases). This CDR3 spans 14 amino acids. Germline CDR1 MNHEY, CDR2 SVGAGI. The V end was cut by 4 bases, the J end by 10 bases, with 17 bases between.

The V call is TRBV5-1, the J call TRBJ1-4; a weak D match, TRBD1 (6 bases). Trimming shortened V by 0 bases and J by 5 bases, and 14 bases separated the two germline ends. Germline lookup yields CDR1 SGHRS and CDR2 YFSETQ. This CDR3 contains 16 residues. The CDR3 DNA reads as TGCGCCAGCAGCTTGGAGCCAGGGGCAGCGAATGAAAAACTGTTTTTT. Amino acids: CASSLEPGAANEKLFF.

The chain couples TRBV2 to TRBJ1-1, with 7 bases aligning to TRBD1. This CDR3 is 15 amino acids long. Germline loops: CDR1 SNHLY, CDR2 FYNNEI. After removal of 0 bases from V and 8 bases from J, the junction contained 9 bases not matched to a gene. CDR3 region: CASSEALPGTDEAFF. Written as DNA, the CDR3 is TGTGCCAGCAGTGAAGCGCTCCCTGGGACAGACGAAGCTTTCTTT.

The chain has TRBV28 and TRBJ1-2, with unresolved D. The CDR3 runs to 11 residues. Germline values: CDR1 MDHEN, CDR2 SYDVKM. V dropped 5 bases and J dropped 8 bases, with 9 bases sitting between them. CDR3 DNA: TGTGCCAGCAGTCCCCTGGAGGGCTACACCTTC. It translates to CASSPLEGYTF.

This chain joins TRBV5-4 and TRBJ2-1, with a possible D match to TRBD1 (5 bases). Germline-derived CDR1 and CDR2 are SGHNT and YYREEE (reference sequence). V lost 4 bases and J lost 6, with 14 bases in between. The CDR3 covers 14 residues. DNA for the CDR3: TGTGCCAGCAGCCTCAGGTGGGGCCCCAATGAGCAGTTCTTC. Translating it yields CASSLRWGPNEQFF.

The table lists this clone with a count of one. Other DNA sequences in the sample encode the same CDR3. CDR3 DNA: TGTGCCAGCAGCGTATCGGGGGCCAACGTCCTGACTTTC. Residues: CASSVSGANVLTF. The chain links TRBV9 to TRBJ2-6; no reliable D call. Germline assignment: CDR1 SGDLS and CDR2 YYNGEE. V was pared by 1 base and J by 4 bases, with 3 bases between. This CDR3 has 13 residues.

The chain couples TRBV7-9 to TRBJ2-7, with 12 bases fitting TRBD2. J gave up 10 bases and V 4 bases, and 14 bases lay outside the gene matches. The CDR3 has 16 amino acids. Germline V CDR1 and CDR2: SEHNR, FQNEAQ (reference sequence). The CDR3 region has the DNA TGTGCCAGCAGCTCCCTAGCGGGAGGGCCTAATTATAACCAGTACTTC. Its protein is CASSSLAGGPNYNQYF.

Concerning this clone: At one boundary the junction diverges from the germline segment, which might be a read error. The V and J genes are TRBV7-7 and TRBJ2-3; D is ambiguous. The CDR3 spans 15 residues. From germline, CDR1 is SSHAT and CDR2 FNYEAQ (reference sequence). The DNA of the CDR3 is TGTGCTAGCAGTTCAGACCGAGGAGGCACAGATACGCAGTATTTT. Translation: CASSSDRGGTDTQYF.

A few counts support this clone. CDR3 nucleotides: TGTGCCAGCAGAGTGACTAGCATGTACTTC. Translated, it gives CASRVTSMYF. The J gene is TRBJ2-7, the V gene TRBV2; 7 nucleotides match TRBD2. Trimming removed 6 bases from V and 12 bases from J; junction bases left unmatched: 5. Germline V CDR1 and CDR2: SNHLY, FYNNEI. The CDR3 has 10 amino acids.

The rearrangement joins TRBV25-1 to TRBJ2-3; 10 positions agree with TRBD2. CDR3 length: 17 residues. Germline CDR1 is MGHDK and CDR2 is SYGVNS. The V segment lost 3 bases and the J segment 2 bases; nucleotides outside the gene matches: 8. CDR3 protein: CASSESWTSGNTDTQYF. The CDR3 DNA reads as TGTGCCAGCAGTGAGTCCTGGACTAGCGGTAACACAGATACGCAGTATTTT.

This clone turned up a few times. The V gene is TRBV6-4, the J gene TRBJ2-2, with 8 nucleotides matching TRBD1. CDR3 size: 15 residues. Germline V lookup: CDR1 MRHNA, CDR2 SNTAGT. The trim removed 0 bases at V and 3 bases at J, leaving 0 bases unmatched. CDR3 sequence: CASSDSTGDTGELFF. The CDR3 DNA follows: TGTGCCAGCAGTGACTCGACAGGGGACACCGGGGAGCTGTTTTTT.

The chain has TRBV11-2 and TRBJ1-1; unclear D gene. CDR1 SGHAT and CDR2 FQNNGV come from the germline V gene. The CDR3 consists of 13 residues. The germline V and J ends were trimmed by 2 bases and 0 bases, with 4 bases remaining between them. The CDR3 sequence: CASSLRLNTEAFF. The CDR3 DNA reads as TGTGCCAGCAGCTTACGTCTGAACACTGAAGCTTTCTTT.

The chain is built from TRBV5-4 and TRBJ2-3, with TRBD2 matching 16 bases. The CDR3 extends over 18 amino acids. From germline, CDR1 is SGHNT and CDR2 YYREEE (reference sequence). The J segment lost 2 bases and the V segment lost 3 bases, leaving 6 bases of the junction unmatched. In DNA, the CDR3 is TGTGCCAGCAGCTCCCCGGGACTAGCGGGAGGGTACACAGATACGCAGTATTTT. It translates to CASSSPGLAGGYTDTQYF. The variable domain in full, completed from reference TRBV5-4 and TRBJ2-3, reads ETGVTQSPTHLIKTRGQQVTLRCSSQSGHNTVSWYQQALGQGPQFIFQYYREEENGRGNFPPRFSGLQFPNYSSELNVNALELDDSALYLCASSSPGLAGGYTDTQYFGPGTRLTVL.

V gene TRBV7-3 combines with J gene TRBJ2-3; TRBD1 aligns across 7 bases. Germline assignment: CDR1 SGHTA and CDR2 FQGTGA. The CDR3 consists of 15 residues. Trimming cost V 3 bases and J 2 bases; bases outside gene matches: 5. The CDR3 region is CASSLGQLHTDTQYF. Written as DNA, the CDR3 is TGTGCCAGCAGCTTGGGACAGCTACACACAGATACGCAGTATTTT.

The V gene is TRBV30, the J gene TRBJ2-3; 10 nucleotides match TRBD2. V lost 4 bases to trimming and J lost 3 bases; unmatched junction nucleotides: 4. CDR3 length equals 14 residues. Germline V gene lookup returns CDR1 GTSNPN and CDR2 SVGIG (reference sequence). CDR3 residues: CAWTSGSLTDTQYF. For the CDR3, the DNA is TGTGCCTGGACTAGCGGGAGTCTGACAGATACGCAGTATTTT.

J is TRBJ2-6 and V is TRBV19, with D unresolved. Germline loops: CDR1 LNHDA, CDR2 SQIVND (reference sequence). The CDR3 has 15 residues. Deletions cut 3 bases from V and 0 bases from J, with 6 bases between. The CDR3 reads CASSIFVSGANVLTF. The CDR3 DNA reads TGTGCCAGTAGTATTTTCGTCTCTGGGGCCAACGTCCTGACTTTC.

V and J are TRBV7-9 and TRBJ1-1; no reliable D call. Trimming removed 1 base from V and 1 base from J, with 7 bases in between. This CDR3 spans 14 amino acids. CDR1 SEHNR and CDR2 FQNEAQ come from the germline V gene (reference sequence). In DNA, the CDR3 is TGTGCCAGCAGCTTAGACGGGAAGAACACTGAAGCTTTCTTT. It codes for CASSLDGKNTEAFF.

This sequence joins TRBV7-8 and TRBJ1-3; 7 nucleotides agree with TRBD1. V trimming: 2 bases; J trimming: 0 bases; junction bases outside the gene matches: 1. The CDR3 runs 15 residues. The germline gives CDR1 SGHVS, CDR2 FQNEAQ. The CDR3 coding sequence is TGTGCCAGCAGCTTACGGACAGGCTCTGGAAACACCATATATTTT. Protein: CASSLRTGSGNTIYF.

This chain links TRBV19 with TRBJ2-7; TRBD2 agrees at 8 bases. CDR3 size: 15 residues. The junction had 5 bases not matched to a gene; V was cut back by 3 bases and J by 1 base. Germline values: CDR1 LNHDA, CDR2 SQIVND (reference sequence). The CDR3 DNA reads TGTGCCAGTAGTATCTCCAGCGGGAGTTCCTACGAGCAGTACTTC. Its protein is CASSISSGSSYEQYF.